This TCR beta chain was identified in a study of Graves' ophthalmopathy and Graves' hyperthyroidism. Study outcomes and limitations: Ophthalmopathy could be told apart from stable hyperthyroidism by a 13-signature model (about 90% sensitivity, roughly 80% specificity). Most clonotypes expanded in thyroid above 0.001 frequency were present in blood too.

In this sample, this clonotype turned up many times. Its antigen is unidentified. The germline V gene encodes CDR1 WSHSY and CDR2 SAAADI. The CDR3 consists of 16 residues. Trimming removed 6 bases from V and 4 bases from J; junction bases left unmatched: 14. Scientists amplified the TCR beta CDR3 regions from RNA transcripts. HTBI primers primed a first-round RT-PCR, and a second-round multiplex PCR followed. TCRdb ran MiXCR on the multiplex PCR reads and lists one entry per CDR3 protein. The top ten hold about 40% of the sample, which has almost 750,000 distinct CDR3 sequences, around 40% seen once. V is TRBV10-2 and J is TRBJ1-1; 7 nucleotides match TRBD1. The source of this sequence is an adult man with Graves' ophthalmopathy. Sequenced sample: peripheral blood. CDR3 loop: CASRDTPGGRSTEAFF. DNA of the CDR3: TGCGCCAGCAGGGATACTCCAGGGGGACGGAGCACTGAAGCTTTCTTT.